This TCR beta chain stems from a study of T cells after yellow fever vaccination. Germline V gene data show CDR1 as MNHEY and CDR2 as SVGEGT. V lost 2 bases to trimming and J lost 4 bases; unmatched junction nucleotides: 7. The CDR3 is made up of 17 amino acids. TCRdb passed the 5' RACE reads through MiXCR, listing each CDR3 protein once. The table has 620,000 or so distinct CDR3 sequences, less than 20% seen once. This clonotype turned up a few times. Sequencing used PBMCs, obtained roughly 5 days after the first yellow fever vaccination. The gene calls are TRBV6-2 or TRBV6-3 and TRBJ2-1; the match to TRBD2 covers 11 bases. The receptor was isolated from a man aged 18-30 years who received the YFV17D yellow fever vaccine. The CDR3 DNA is TGTGCCAGCAGTTACAATCCGGGACTAGCGGAGTACAATGAGCAGTTCTTC. Its translation is CASSYNPGLAEYNEQFF.